The TCR beta chain described here comes from a study of blood T cell repertoires in COVID-19. Clones were read by immunoSEQ multiplex PCR, and TCRdb kept only the in-frame ones, dropping some. The sample has 90,000 to 150,000 clones; about three quarters are singletons. V was pared by 7 bases and J by 1 base, with 17 bases between. There are 15 residues in the CDR3. From germline, CDR1 is SQVTM and CDR2 ANQGSEA. The genes are TRBV29-1 and TRBJ2-1; perhaps TRBD1 as D (6 bases). The source of this sequence is a human donor with acute or convalescent COVID-19. The donor label of this sample is uncertain. Sequences were obtained from peripheral blood. The CDR3 loop reads CSAKGVLGSYNEQFF. CDR3 in DNA: TGCAGCGCCAAGGGGGTACTTGGGTCCTACAATGAGCAGTTCTTC.